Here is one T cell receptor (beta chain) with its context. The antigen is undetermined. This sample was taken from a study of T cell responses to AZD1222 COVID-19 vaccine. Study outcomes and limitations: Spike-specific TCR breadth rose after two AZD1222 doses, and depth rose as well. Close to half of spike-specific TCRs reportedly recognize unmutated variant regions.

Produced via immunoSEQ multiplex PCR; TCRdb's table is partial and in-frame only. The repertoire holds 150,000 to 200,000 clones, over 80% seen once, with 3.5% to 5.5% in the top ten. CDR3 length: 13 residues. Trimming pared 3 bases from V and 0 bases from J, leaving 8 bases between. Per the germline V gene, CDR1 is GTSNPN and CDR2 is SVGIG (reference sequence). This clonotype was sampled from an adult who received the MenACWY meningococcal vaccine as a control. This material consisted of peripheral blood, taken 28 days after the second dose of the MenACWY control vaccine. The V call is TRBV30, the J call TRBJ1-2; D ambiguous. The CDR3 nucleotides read TGTGCCTGGAGAGGTGCACCTAACTATGGCTACACCTTC. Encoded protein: CAWRGAPNYGYTF.